The rows below give T cell receptor beta chains drawn from one sample of a study of lymphopenia after photon versus proton radiotherapy. This table comes from immunoSEQ multiplex PCR, and its TCRdb copy is limited to in-frame clones, with some not included. Among about 65,000 clones, 85% to 90% were seen once, and the ten largest hold 10% to 11%. The sequencing here drew on peripheral blood, taken from a patient treated with proton-based radiotherapy. Receptor source: a man older than 75 with esophageal cancer. CDR3s include the opening cysteine and the closing phenylalanine or tryptophan. A D gene is named only where the DNA matches it firmly. The listing skips clone size in some rows; elsewhere it reads once, few, many or a size class.

v_gene	len	d_gene	abundance	j_gene	CDR3aa	CDR3nt
TRBV18	15	.	.	TRBJ1-2	CASSPPSTDSYGYTF	TGTGCCAGCTCACCACCGTCAACGGACAGCTATGGCTACACCTTC
TRBV19	16	.	.	TRBJ1-5	CASSSFGGRYGQPQHF	TGTGCCAGTAGTTCTTTCGGGGGGAGGTACGGTCAGCCCCAGCATTTT
TRBV15	15	.	.	TRBJ2-3	CATSRVRVETDTQYF	TGTGCCACCAGCAGAGTGAGGGTGGAGACAGATACGCAGTATTTT
TRBV12-5	15	.	.	TRBJ2-2	CASGLVSMYTGELFF	TGTGCTAGTGGTTTGGTTAGCATGTACACCGGGGAGCTGTTTTTT
TRBV6-1	14	.	.	TRBJ1-1	CASSDPGIGTEAFF	TGTGCCAGCAGTGACCCGGGAATCGGCACTGAAGCTTTCTTT
TRBV5-1	15	.	.	TRBJ1-3	CASSPGGAKGNTIYF	TGCGCCAGCAGCCCGGGGGGGGCGAAGGGAAACACCATATATTTT
TRBV27	16	.	.	TRBJ1-1	CASSQSATIMNTEAFF	TGTGCCAGCAGTCAGTCCGCCACGATCATGAACACTGAAGCTTTCTTT
TRBV7-9	17	.	once	TRBJ2-5	CASSLGPLPPSQETQYF	TGTGCCAGCAGCTTAGGCCCGCTACCCCCGTCCCAAGAGACCCAGTACTTC
TRBV29-1	12	.	.	TRBJ2-7	CSVARGSGEQYF	TGCAGCGTTGCCCGGGGGAGCGGGGAGCAGTACTTC
TRBV4-3	14	TRBD1	.	TRBJ1-1	CASSLTGVNTEAFF	TGCGCCAGCAGCCTTACAGGGGTGAACACTGAAGCTTTCTTT
TRBV7-2	15	TRBD1	.	TRBJ1-2	CASSLDGDRTYGYTF	TGTGCCAGCAGCTTAGATGGGGACAGGACCTATGGCTACACCTTC
TRBV7-2	18	TRBD1	few	TRBJ2-7	CASSLKVPGRQGLNEQYF	TGTGCCAGCAGCTTAAAGGTACCCGGACGACAGGGATTGAACGAGCAGTACTTC
TRBV29-1	13	TRBD2	.	TRBJ2-2	CSAGGLNTGELFF	TGCAGCGCGGGAGGTTTGAACACCGGGGAGCTGTTTTTT
TRBV14	15	.	.	TRBJ2-1	CASSWDSNSYNEQFF	TGTGCCAGCAGCTGGGACTCAAATTCCTACAATGAGCAGTTCTTC
TRBV4-3	14	TRBD1	.	TRBJ2-7	CASSQSTGYYEQYF	TGCGCCAGCAGCCAATCGACAGGGTACTACGAGCAGTACTTC
TRBV2	13	.	.	TRBJ1-5	CASGTFGGQPQHF	TGTGCCAGCGGGACCTTCGGGGGACAGCCCCAGCATTTT
TRBV6-5	13	.	.	TRBJ1-2	CASRIRDRYGYTF	TGTGCCAGCAGGATAAGAGACAGATATGGCTACACCTTC
TRBV2	15	TRBD2	.	TRBJ2-7	CASSPTSGASYEQYF	TGTGCCAGCAGCCCTACTAGCGGGGCCTCCTACGAGCAGTACTTC
TRBV9	15	TRBD1	.	TRBJ1-5	CASSPSDRGDQPQHF	TGTGCCAGCAGCCCATCGGACAGGGGGGACCAGCCCCAGCATTTT
TRBV12-5	18	TRBD1	.	TRBJ1-3	CASGLSRTGGYVENTIYF	TGTGCTAGTGGTTTGTCAAGGACAGGGGGCTACGTCGAAAACACCATATATTTT
TRBV4-3	16	.	.	TRBJ2-2	CASSQFGQTNTGELFF	TGCGCCAGCAGCCAATTTGGACAGACGAACACCGGGGAGCTGTTTTTT
TRBV7-8	17	TRBD1	.	TRBJ1-2	CASSLDRVRGFSYGYTF	TGTGCCAGCAGCTTAGATAGGGTCAGGGGGTTTAGCTATGGCTACACCTTC
TRBV7-6	15	.	.	TRBJ1-1	CASSLVMGLNTEAFF	TGTGCCAGCAGCTTAGTGATGGGGCTGAACACTGAAGCTTTCTTT
TRBV5-6	12	TRBD1	.	TRBJ2-7	CASRPDRGKEYF	TGTGCCAGCAGGCCGGACAGGGGGAAGGAGTACTTC
TRBV18	18	TRBD1	.	TRBJ1-1	CASSPQMTGGPSDTEAFF	TGTGCCAGCTCACCACAAATGACAGGGGGACCCAGTGACACTGAAGCTTTCTTT
TRBV20-1	11	.	.	TRBJ2-1	CSAPYVLEQFF	TGCAGTGCCCCTTACGTTCTTGAGCAGTTCTTC
TRBV19	14	TRBD2	.	TRBJ2-5	CASSIDAGAETQYF	TGTGCCAGTAGTATAGACGCGGGAGCAGAGACCCAGTACTTC
TRBV25-1	15	TRBD2	once	TRBJ2-3	CATAGTSGSADTQYF	TGTGCCACGGCTGGCACTAGCGGGAGCGCAGATACGCAGTATTTT
TRBV11-1	15	.	.	TRBJ2-5	CASSPEAGRQETQYF	TGTGCCAGCAGCCCCGAGGCAGGGCGTCAAGAGACCCAGTACTTC
TRBV7-3	15	TRBD1	few	TRBJ2-7	CASSLGPGTAYEQYF	TGTGCCAGCAGCTTAGGCCCCGGGACAGCCTACGAGCAGTACTTC
TRBV7-2	17	TRBD2	.	TRBJ2-3	CASSLQLAGRRGDTQYF	TGTGCCAGCAGCCTCCAGCTAGCGGGCAGACGTGGGGATACGCAGTATTTT
TRBV29-1	12	TRBD1	few	TRBJ1-1	CSVVRGQTEAFF	TGCAGCGTTGTGAGGGGGCAGACTGAAGCTTTCTTT
TRBV19	14	.	.	TRBJ1-4	CASSIVAGEEKLFF	TGTGCCAGTAGTATAGTGGCAGGGGAAGAAAAACTGTTTTTT
TRBV11-3	15	.	.	TRBJ2-7	CASNLGAGSFDEQYF	TGTGCCAGCAATCTCGGGGCAGGGTCATTCGATGAGCAGTACTTC
TRBV10-3	16	.	.	TRBJ2-7	CAIRDMRAGSSYEQYF	TGTGCCATCAGGGACATGAGGGCCGGTAGCTCCTACGAGCAGTACTTC
TRBV5-1	15	TRBD1	.	TRBJ1-1	CASRTATGDNTEAFF	TGCGCCAGCAGGACCGCGACAGGGGACAACACTGAAGCTTTCTTT
TRBV27	17	.	.	TRBJ2-2	CASSLWGRSGNTGELFF	TGTGCCAGCAGTTTATGGGGACGTAGCGGGAACACCGGGGAGCTGTTTTTT
TRBV5-5	15	.	.	TRBJ1-4	CASSLLTGTNEKLFF	TGTGCCAGCAGCTTGTTGACGGGAACTAATGAAAAACTGTTTTTT
TRBV19	14	.	few	TRBJ1-4	CASSQEGDIEKLFF	TGTGCCAGTAGCCAGGAGGGGGACATCGAAAAACTGTTTTTT
TRBV5-1	15	TRBD1	.	TRBJ2-1	CASSLDGQALNEQFF	TGCGCCAGCAGCTTGGATGGACAGGCGCTCAATGAGCAGTTCTTC
TRBV2	13	.	.	TRBJ2-7	CASTEGSSYEQYF	TGTGCCAGCACCGAAGGGAGCTCCTACGAGCAGTACTTC
TRBV9	15	.	.	TRBJ2-1	CASSVGGISYNEQFF	TGTGCCAGCAGCGTAGGGGGAATCTCCTACAATGAGCAGTTCTTC
TRBV4-1	18	.	.	TRBJ2-2	CASSHGWVPRKYTGELFF	TGCGCCAGCAGCCATGGGTGGGTCCCCCGCAAATACACCGGGGAGCTGTTTTTT
TRBV5-4	16	TRBD2	once	TRBJ2-5	CASSLEGGGREETQYF	TGTGCCAGCAGCTTGGAGGGCGGGGGAAGAGAAGAGACCCAGTACTTC
TRBV27	13	.	.	TRBJ1-1	CASTNEGGTEAFF	TGTGCCAGCACCAATGAAGGGGGCACTGAAGCTTTCTTT
TRBV4-3	15	.	.	TRBJ1-2	CASSPHRDPHYGYTF	TGCGCCAGCAGCCCCCACAGGGATCCTCACTATGGCTACACCTTC
TRBV14	15	.	.	TRBJ2-7	CASSRGGAAYYEQYF	TGTGCCAGCTCGCGAGGGGGAGCGGCATATTACGAGCAGTACTTC
TRBV29-1	17	TRBD1	.	TRBJ2-3	CSVEGGQGVDGTDTQYF	TGCAGCGTTGAAGGGGGACAGGGTGTAGATGGCACAGATACGCAGTATTTT
TRBV5-6	11	.	.	TRBJ2-1	CASSLFNEQFF	TGTGCCAGCAGCTTGTTCAATGAGCAGTTCTTC
TRBV6-1	14	.	.	TRBJ2-7	CASSTIQGAGEQYF	TGTGCCAGCAGTACAATCCAAGGGGCGGGGGAGCAGTACTTC
TRBV30	16	TRBD1	.	TRBJ2-3	CACSVRDRGPPDTQYF	TGTGCCTGTTCTGTCCGGGACAGGGGGCCCCCAGATACGCAGTATTTT
TRBV6-6	13	.	.	TRBJ1-1	CASSRLRNTEAFF	TGTGCCAGCAGTCGCCTAAGGAACACTGAAGCTTTCTTT
TRBV11-2	15	TRBD2	once	TRBJ2-2	CASSLGTRFTGELFF	TGTGCCAGCAGCTTAGGGACTAGATTCACCGGGGAGCTGTTTTTT
TRBV7-9	12	.	.	TRBJ2-7	CASSLRGNEQYF	TGTGCCAGCAGCTTAAGGGGTAACGAGCAGTACTTC
TRBV7-8	13	TRBD1	once	TRBJ2-7	CASSWGRQGEQYF	TGTGCCAGCAGCTGGGGTCGACAGGGCGAGCAGTACTTC
TRBV10-3	16	.	.	TRBJ2-7	CAISPPSFASSYEQYF	TGTGCCATCAGTCCCCCTTCATTCGCGTCCTCCTACGAGCAGTACTTC
TRBV27	15	.	.	TRBJ1-6	CASRSLRETNSPLHF	TGTGCCAGCAGATCTCTCCGGGAGACTAATTCACCCCTCCACTTT